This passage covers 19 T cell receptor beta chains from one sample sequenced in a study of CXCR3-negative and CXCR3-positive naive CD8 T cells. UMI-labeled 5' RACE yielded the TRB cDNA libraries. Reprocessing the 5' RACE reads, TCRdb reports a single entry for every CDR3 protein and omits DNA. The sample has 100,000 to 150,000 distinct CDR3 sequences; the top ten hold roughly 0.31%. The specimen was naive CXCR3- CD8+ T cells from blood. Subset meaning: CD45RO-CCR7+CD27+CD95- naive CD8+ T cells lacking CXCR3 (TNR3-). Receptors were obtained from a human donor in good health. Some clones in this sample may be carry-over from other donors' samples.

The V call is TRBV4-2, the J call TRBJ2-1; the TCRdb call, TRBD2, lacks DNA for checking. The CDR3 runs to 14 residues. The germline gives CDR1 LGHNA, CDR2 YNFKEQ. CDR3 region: CASSQAGLENEQFF.

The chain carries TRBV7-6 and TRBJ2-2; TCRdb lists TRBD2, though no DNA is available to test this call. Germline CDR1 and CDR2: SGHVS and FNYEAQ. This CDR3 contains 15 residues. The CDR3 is CATTPGLGSAGELFF.

The CDR3 sequence: CASSYGPQETYEQYF. The chain carries TRBV6-5 and TRBJ2-7; TCRdb indicates TRBD2, and absent DNA this call remains unverified. CDR1 is MNHEY, CDR2 SVGAGI, per germline. This CDR3 is built from 15 residues.

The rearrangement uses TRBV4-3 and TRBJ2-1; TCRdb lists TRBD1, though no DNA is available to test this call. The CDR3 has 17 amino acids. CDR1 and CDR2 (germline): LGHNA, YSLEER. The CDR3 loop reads CASSPEAGTGGHNEQFF.

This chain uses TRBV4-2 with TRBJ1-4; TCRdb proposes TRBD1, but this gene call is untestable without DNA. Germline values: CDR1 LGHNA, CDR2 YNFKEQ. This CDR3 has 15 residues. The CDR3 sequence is CASSQAAGANEKLFF.

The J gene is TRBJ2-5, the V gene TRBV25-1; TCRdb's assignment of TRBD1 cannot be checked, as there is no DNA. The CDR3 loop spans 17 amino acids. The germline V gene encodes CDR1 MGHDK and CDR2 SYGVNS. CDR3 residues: CASSELKAGTGVGSQYF.

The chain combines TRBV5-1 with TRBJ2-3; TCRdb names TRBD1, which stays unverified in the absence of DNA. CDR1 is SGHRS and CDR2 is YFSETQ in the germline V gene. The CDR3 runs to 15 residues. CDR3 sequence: CASSLITGRRDTQYF. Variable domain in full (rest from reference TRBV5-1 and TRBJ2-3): KAGVTQTPRYLIKTRGQQVTLSCSPISGHRSVSWYQQTPGQGLQFLFEYFSETQRNKGNFPGRFSGRQFSNSRSEMNVSTLELGDSALYLCASSLITGRRDTQYFGPGTRLTVL.

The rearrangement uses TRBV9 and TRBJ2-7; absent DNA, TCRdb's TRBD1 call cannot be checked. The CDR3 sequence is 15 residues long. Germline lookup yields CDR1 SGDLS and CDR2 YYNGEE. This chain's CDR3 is CASSDGPRDTYEQYF.

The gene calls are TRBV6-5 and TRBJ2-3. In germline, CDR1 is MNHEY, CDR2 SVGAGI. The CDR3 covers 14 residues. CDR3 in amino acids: CATHMSSGADTQYF.

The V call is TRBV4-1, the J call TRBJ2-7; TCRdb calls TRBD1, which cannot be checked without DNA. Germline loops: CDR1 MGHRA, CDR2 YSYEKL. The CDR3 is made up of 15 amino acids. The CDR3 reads CASSQGQGAVYEQYF.

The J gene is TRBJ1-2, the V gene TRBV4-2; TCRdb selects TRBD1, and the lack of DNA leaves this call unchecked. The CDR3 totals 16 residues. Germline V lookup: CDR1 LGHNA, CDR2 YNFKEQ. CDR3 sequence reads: CASSQVVTGGNYGYTF.

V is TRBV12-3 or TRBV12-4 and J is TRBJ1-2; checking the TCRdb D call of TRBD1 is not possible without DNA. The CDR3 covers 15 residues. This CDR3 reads CASSSRQGEISGYTF.

CDR3 sequence reads: CASSQEGFPGTSGTDTQYF. This sequence joins TRBV4-2 and TRBJ2-3; the TCRdb D gene call, TRBD2, has no DNA to confirm it. Germline V gene lookup returns CDR1 LGHNA and CDR2 YNFKEQ. CDR3 length equals 19 residues.

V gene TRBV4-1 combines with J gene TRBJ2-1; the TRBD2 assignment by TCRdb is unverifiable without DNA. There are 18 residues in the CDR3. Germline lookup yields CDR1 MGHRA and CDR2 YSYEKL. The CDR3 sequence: CASSQHGTSGSVYNEQFF.

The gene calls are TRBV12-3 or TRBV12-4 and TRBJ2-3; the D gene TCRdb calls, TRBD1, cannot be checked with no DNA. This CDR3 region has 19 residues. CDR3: CASSYSGTGMTRGGDTQYF.

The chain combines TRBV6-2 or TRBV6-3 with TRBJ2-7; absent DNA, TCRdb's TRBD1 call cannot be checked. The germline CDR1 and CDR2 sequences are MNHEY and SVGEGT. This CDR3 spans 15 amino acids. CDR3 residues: CASTPGEVGSYEQYF.

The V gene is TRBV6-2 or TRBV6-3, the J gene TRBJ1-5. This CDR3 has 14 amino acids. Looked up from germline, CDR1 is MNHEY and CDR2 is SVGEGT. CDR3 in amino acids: CASSFDTLGQPQHF.

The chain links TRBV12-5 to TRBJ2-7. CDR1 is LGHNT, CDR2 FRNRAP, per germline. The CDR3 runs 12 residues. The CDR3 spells CASGSDEYEQYF.

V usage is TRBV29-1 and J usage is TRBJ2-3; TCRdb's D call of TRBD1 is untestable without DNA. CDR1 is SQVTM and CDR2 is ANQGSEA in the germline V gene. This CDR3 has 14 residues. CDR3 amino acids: CSVEGQGGTDTQYF.